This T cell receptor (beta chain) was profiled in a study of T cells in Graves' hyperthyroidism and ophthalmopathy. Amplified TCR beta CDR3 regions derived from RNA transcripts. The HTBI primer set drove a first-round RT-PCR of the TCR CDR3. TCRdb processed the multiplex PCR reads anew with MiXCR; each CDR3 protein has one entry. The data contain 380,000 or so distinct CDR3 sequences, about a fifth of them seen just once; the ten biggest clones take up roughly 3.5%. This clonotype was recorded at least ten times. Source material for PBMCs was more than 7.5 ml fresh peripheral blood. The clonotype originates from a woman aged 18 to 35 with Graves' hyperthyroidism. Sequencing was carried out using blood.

As DNA, the CDR3 is TGCGCCAGCAGCTTGACAGGGGCGGCAAACGAGCAGTACTTC. As protein: CASSLTGAANEQYF. The chain carries TRBV5-1 and TRBJ2-7; 7 nucleotides agree with TRBD1. This CDR3 comprises 14 residues. Germline V gene sequence: CDR1 SGHRS, CDR2 YFSETQ. V was pared by 1 base and J by 5 bases, with 6 bases of the junction left unmatched.